The clone carrying this T cell receptor beta chain was seen only a few times. Its antigen is not identified. Russia was home to the donors, healthy Caucasian individuals aged about 6 to 90. Samples each yielded at least 5 micrograms of total RNA. The data stem from a study of blood T cells in healthy people across ages. Regarding the study as a whole: Unsorted PBMCs ruled out conclusive naive versus antigen-experienced comparison. When set beside aged donors, long-lived donors presented more naive CD4+ cells and higher diversity.

CDR3 length: 11 amino acids. The junction had 5 bases not matched to a gene; V was cut back by 7 bases and J by 8 bases. The germline gives CDR1 SQVTM, CDR2 ANQGSEA. The use of a sample-barcoded 5' primer and a J-beta primer mix characterized a second PCR of 7 to 11 cycles. TCRdb reprocessed the 5' RACE reads with MiXCR, giving one entry per CDR3 protein. The sample has 1.5 million to 2 million distinct CDR3 sequences, about two fifths seen once; the top ten hold about 23%. The sequenced sample consisted of blood. The sequence was collected from a human donor in good health. The rearrangement links TRBV29-1 to TRBJ2-1; the match to TRBD1 covers 7 bases. Written as DNA, the CDR3 is TGCAGCGGGGGACAGAACGATGAGCAGTTCTTC. Protein: CSGGQNDEQFF.